This T cell receptor (beta chain) derives from a study of cytomegalovirus exposure and HLA in healthy donors. Across the study: Sequencing of about 179 million T cells in an earlier analysis found more than 100 million unique TCR beta sequences.

V gave up 5 bases and J gave up 2 bases, with 10 bases separating them. Germline V gene data show CDR1 as MNHEY and CDR2 as SVGAGI. This CDR3 has 13 residues. Vbeta (60) and Jbeta (13) primers were used in the PCR. The protocol was immunoSEQ multiplex PCR, while the TCRdb copy is restricted to in-frame clones and leaves out a portion. The sample has 250,000 to 350,000 clones, about nine tenths seen once; the top ten hold around 4%. The sequence came from a middle-aged man in good health and CMV-seropositive. The chain couples TRBV6-5 to TRBJ2-7; possibly TRBD1 for D (6 bases). Sequences were obtained from PBMCs. The CDR3 DNA sequence: TGTGCCAGCAGTAAACAGGGTACCTACGAGCAGTACTTC. Translated: CASSKQGTYEQYF.